This record covers a single TCR beta chain. This clone was found once. Its antigen is not yet known. Base qualities were left out, and no much larger clone turns up one base away. One collaborating source in Seattle enrolled patients during active infection and followed them longitudinally through the course of disease. Collaborating institutions collected whole blood in K2EDTA tubes following their own protocols. For TCRbeta analysis, collaborators shipped samples as frozen whole blood, isolated PBMCs, or DNA extracted from either of those sample types. TCRbeta CDR3 regions were amplified from genomic DNA by means of the immunoSEQ Assay, a bias-controlled multiplex PCR. Regarding the original processing steps: The number of nucleated cells in each sample was estimated by amplification of reference gene primers within the assay. To quantify the absolute abundance of each unique TCRbeta CDR3 rearrangement, sequence reads were collapsed and filtered. For each sample, productive Simpson clonality was calculated by taking the square root of Simpson's diversity index across productive rearrangements. This is the immuneACCESS table as TCRdb keeps it, with only in-frame sequences that have V and J called. A part of the clones is gone; compared with another copy, unresolved V genes explain less than half, and the rest is unexplained. That table supplies the V and J calls and clone size; D and trimming were determined from the DNA. This sample is represented by 200,000 to 250,000 clones; around 86% of them were singletons. Around 8% of the sample rests with the top ten.

The data derive from a study of blood T cell repertoires in COVID-19 (dated by TCRdb to the early 2020s). Regarding the complete study: Collaborator samples came from the United States, Italy and Spain and covered acute and convalescent phases of COVID-19. The prospective study material was composed of cDNA or gDNA derived from T cells, B-cell-depleted T cells, or PBMCs. Deeply sampled blood TCRbeta repertoires from subjects exposed to, actively infected with, or recovered from COVID-19 were included in the dataset. The repertoires were released in a freely available public database meant as a resource for research on the immune response to SARS-CoV-2. Samples were obtained from the ongoing ImmuneRACE study (first 160 participants) and from 1,254 subjects provided by 6 global collaborators. Sample metadata almost always included a de-identified subject ID, COVID-19 status, age in years and sex. HLA class I and class II types, where available, came from metadata supplied by the sample provider rather than from assay-based typing. Study-wide findings and limitations: The quantity of clinical and demographic metadata differed by source and by participant and was supplied without curation.

The CDR3 runs 15 residues from the cysteine to the phenylalanine. This entry keeps only the CDR3 DNA: 45 bases, framed from base 1. Ends trimmed: V by 5 bases, J by 0 bases; bases unmatched to a gene: 7. CDR1 and CDR2 are drawn from the germline V gene: LGHNA, YNFKEQ. The chain couples TRBV4-2 to TRBJ2-7; the central 7 bases match TRBD2. The receptor comes from an elderly woman with COVID-19, enrolled during active disease. The sequencing sample was made of peripheral blood. CDR3 reads: CASSVVRDYSYEQYF. The bases read TGTGCCAGCAGCGTCGTCCGGGACTACTCCTACGAGCAGTACTTC.